These 15 T cell receptor beta chains share one sample of origin, sequenced in a study of cytotoxic CD8 clonotypes in ibrutinib-treated CLL. TCRdb's table, derived via immunoSEQ multiplex PCR, lists solely in-frame clones and lacks some. The sample contains 45,000 to 55,000 clones, about half of which appear only once. Material: PBMCs, obtained after 12 months of ibrutinib treatment. The receptors were sampled from a human donor with chronic lymphocytic leukemia.

This clone occurred a few times. This rearrangement joins TRBV7-9 to TRBJ1-2; D is undetermined. CDR1 is SEHNR, CDR2 FQNEAQ, per germline (reference sequence). The CDR3 covers 16 residues. Trimming removed 1 base at V and 0 bases at J, with 12 bases between. CDR3 region: CASSLEIGPSNYGYTF. DNA for the CDR3: TGTGCCAGCAGCTTAGAGATCGGGCCATCTAACTATGGCTACACCTTC. The full variable domain, rest sourced from reference TRBV7-9 and TRBJ1-2, is DTGVSQNPRHKITKRGQNVTFRCDPISEHNRLYWYRQTLGQGPEFLTYFQNEAQLEKSRLLSDRFSAERPKGSFSTLEIQRTEQGDSAMYLCASSLEIGPSNYGYTFGSGTRLTVV.

The chain has TRBV5-8 and TRBJ1-1, with TRBD1 as a possible D gene (5 bases). The CDR3 length is 13 residues. V shed 6 bases and J shed 3 bases, with 12 bases lying between them. CDR1 and CDR2 (germline): SGHTS, YDEGEE. CDR3: CASTGPVDTEAFF. The CDR3 nucleotides are TGTGCCAGCACGGGACCTGTCGACACTGAAGCTTTCTTT.

The CDR3 protein is CSVLELTGWVTEAFF. Here the CDR3 DNA reads TGCAGCGTACTAGAGTTGACAGGGTGGGTCACTGAAGCTTTCTTT. The rearrangement uses TRBV29-1 and TRBJ1-1; 7 bases match TRBD1. The CDR3 is 15 residues long. V lost 6 bases and J lost 4; bases outside the gene matches: 14. Germline values: CDR1 SQVTM, CDR2 ANQGSEA.

There are a few counts of this clone. This chain connects TRBV6-4 to TRBJ2-1; 8 positions match TRBD1. V gave up 6 bases and J gave up 2 bases; unmatched junction bases: 12. Germline V gene sequence: CDR1 MRHNA, CDR2 SNTAGT. The length of the CDR3 is 17 residues. CDR3 residues: CASSPRGGQGTYNEQFF. The CDR3 DNA is TGTGCCAGCAGCCCCCGAGGCGGACAGGGCACCTACAATGAGCAGTTCTTC.

The chain carries TRBV4-2 and TRBJ2-7; D is uncertain. The CDR3 length is 15 residues. Germline-derived CDR1 and CDR2 are LGHNA and YNFKEQ. V was shortened by 4 bases and J by 5 bases, with 18 bases between the two germline ends. Here the CDR3 reads CASSLLGSGTDEQYF. The CDR3, as DNA: TGTGCCAGCAGCCTTCTGGGCAGTGGAACGGACGAGCAGTACTTC.

This rearrangement joins TRBV4-2 to TRBJ2-3; TRBD2 matches at 8 bases. This CDR3 is 18 amino acids long. Germline CDR1 reads LGHNA; CDR2 reads YNFKEQ. V gave up 4 bases and J gave up 2 bases; unmatched junction bases: 14. CDR3 sequence reads: CASSLQGTSGGFTDTQYF. DNA of the CDR3: TGTGCCAGCAGCCTCCAGGGAACTAGCGGAGGCTTCACAGATACGCAGTATTTT.

The chain is built from TRBV7-6 and TRBJ1-2; 8 bases are a match to TRBD1. Germline values: CDR1 SGHVS, CDR2 FNYEAQ. The CDR3 has 12 residues. With 5 bases clipped from V and 8 bases from J, the junction kept 4 bases outside the gene matches. The CDR3 region is CASSPRQGGYTF. CDR3 sequence (DNA): TGTGCCAGCAGCCCCCGACAGGGGGGCTACACCTTC.

J is TRBJ1-1 and V is TRBV28; D unresolved. CDR1 and CDR2 from the germline V gene are MDHEN and SYDVKM. The CDR3 contains 13 residues. V was shortened by 4 bases and J by 13 bases, with 19 bases between the two germline ends. The CDR3 sequence is CASSSPRSLKVFF. The CDR3, as DNA: TGTGCCAGCAGTTCACCAAGGAGCCTCAAGGTTTTCTTT.

V is TRBV2 and J is TRBJ2-1, with D hard to call. Trimming cost V 4 bases and J 9 bases, with 16 bases left between them. Looked up from germline, CDR1 is SNHLY and CDR2 is FYNNEI. The CDR3 runs 14 residues. The DNA for the CDR3 is TGTGCCAGCAGTGGTTTTAGTCTGTCTCTTGAGCAGTTCTTC. The encoded protein is CASSGFSLSLEQFF. The whole variable domain, remainder taken from reference TRBV2 and TRBJ2-1, is EPEVTQTPSHQVTQMGQEVILRCVPISNHLYFYWYRQILGQKVEFLVSFYNNEISEKSEIFDDQFSVERPDGSNFTLKIRSTKLEDSAMYFCASSGFSLSLEQFFGPGTRLTVL.

This clone has ten or more counts. CDR3 region: CASSLGQGFNEQYF. CDR3 sequence (DNA): TGCGCCAGCAGCCTAGGACAGGGCTTCAACGAGCAGTACTTC. This chain joins TRBV5-1 and TRBJ2-7; 8 nucleotides match TRBD1. V dropped 4 bases and J dropped 5; count of bases not matched to a gene: 8. The CDR3 totals 14 residues. Germline CDR1 is SGHRS and CDR2 is YFSETQ. Looking up the rest from reference TRBV5-1 and TRBJ2-7 gives the full variable domain: KAGVTQTPRYLIKTRGQQVTLSCSPISGHRSVSWYQQTPGQGLQFLFEYFSETQRNKGNFPGRFSGRQFSNSRSEMNVSTLELGDSALYLCASSLGQGFNEQYFGPGTRLTVT.

There are many counts of this clone. This chain links TRBV6-1 with TRBJ2-2, with D perhaps matching TRBD1 (5 bases). Trimming took off 6 bases at V and 3 bases at J, with 11 bases between the two ends. CDR1 and CDR2 (germline): MNHNS, SASEGT. This CDR3 is 14 amino acids long. CDR3 protein: CASRQVVDTGELFF. The CDR3, as DNA: TGTGCCAGCAGACAGGTGGTGGACACCGGGGAGCTGTTTTTT.

V usage is TRBV28 and J usage is TRBJ1-2; 7 bases agree with TRBD1. The V gene's germline CDR1 is MDHEN and CDR2 SYDVKM. V lost 10 bases, J lost 4 bases, and 12 bases stayed unmatched. The CDR3 has 14 residues. The CDR3 DNA is TGTGCCACCTACACACCGGGACAGCTCTATGGCTACACCTTC. Residues: CATYTPGQLYGYTF.

The V gene is TRBV5-1, the J gene TRBJ2-7, with unresolved D. V gave up 2 bases and J gave up 4 bases, with 16 bases separating them. The length of the CDR3 is 15 residues. In germline, CDR1 is SGHRS, CDR2 YFSETQ. The CDR3 sequence: CASSFLPLPEYEQYF. CDR3 in DNA: TGCGCCAGCAGCTTCCTTCCCCTGCCCGAATACGAGCAGTACTTC.

CDR3 protein: CASSLETGDYGYTF. Written as DNA, the CDR3 is TGTGCCAGCAGCTTAGAGACAGGGGATTATGGCTACACCTTC. The chain joins TRBV7-9 to TRBJ1-2, with 8 bases that match TRBD1. This CDR3 has 14 amino acids. Germline CDR1 SEHNR, CDR2 FQNEAQ (reference sequence). V was clipped by 1 base and J by 5 bases; unmatched bases: 3. Together with reference TRBV7-9 and TRBJ1-2, the CDR3 gives the full variable domain: DTGVSQNPRHKITKRGQNVTFRCDPISEHNRLYWYRQTLGQGPEFLTYFQNEAQLEKSRLLSDRFSAERPKGSFSTLEIQRTEQGDSAMYLCASSLETGDYGYTFGSGTRLTVV.

The chain carries TRBV4-1 and TRBJ2-3; 10 positions agree with TRBD1. This CDR3 has 17 amino acids. V lost 2 bases, J lost 8 bases, and 13 bases stayed unmatched. The germline V gene has CDR1 MGHRA and CDR2 YSYEKL. The CDR3 reads CASSQYSVGQGFVTQYF. The CDR3 nucleotides are TGCGCCAGCAGCCAATACTCGGTGGGACAGGGGTTTGTTACGCAGTATTTT.